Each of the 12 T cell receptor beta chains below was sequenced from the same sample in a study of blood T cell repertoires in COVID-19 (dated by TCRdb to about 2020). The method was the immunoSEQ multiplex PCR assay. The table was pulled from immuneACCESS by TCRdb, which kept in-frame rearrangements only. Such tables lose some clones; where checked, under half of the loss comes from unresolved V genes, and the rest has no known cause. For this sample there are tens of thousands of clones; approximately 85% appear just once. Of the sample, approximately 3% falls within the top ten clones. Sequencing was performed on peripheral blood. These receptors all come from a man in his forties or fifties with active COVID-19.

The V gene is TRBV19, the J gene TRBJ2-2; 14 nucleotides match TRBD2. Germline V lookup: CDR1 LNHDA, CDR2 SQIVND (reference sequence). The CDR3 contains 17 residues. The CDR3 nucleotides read TGTGCAAGTTCTTTAGGGGGACTAGCGGGAGCGGGCGGGGAGCTGTTTTTT. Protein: CASSLGGLAGAGGELFF.

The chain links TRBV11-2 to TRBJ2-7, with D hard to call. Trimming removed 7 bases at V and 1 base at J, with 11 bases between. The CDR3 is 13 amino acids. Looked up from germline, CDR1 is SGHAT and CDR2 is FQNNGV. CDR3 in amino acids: CASTRGVSYEQYV. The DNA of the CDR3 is TGTGCCAGCACCCGAGGCGTGTCCTACGAGCAGTACGTC.

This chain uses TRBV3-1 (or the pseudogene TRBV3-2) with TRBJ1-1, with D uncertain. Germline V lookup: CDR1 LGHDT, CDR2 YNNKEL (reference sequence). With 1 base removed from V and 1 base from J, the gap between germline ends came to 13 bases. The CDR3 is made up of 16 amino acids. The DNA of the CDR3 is TGTGCCAGCAGCCAAGTGGCTACGGGGAAGAACACTGAAGCTTTCTTT. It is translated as CASSQVATGKNTEAFF.

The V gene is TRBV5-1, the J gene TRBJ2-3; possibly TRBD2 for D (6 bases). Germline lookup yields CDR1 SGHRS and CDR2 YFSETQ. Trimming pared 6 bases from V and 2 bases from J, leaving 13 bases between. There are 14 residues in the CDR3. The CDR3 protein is CASKGGLPTDTQYF. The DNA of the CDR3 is TGCGCCAGCAAGGGAGGCCTCCCCACAGATACGCAGTATTTT.

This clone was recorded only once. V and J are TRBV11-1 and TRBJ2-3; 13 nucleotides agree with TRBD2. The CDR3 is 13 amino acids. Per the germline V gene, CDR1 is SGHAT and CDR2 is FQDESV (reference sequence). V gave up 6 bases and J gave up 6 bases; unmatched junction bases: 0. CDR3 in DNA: TGTGCCAGCAGGACTAGCGGGAGGGATACGCAGTATTTT. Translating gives CASRTSGRDTQYF.

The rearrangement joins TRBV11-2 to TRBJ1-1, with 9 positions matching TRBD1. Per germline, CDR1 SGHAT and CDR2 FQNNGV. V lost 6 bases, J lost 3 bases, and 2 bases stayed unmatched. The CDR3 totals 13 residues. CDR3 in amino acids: CASRRQGDTEAFF. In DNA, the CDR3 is TGTGCCAGCAGGAGACAGGGGGACACTGAAGCTTTCTTT.

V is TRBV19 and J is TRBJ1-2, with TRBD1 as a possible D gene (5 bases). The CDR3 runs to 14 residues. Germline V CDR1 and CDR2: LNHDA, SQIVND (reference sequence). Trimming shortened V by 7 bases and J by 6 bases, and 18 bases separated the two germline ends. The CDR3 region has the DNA TGTGCCAGTACCAATCGGCCAGGGTTTCATGGCTACACCTTC. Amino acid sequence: CASTNRPGFHGYTF.

Written as DNA, the CDR3 is TGTGCCAGTAGTATAGGCGAGGCCTACACAGATACGCAGTATTTT. Protein sequence: CASSIGEAYTDTQYF. J is TRBJ2-3 and V is TRBV19; D is undetermined. Trimming left V 1 base short and J 2 bases short, with 10 bases between. This CDR3 has 15 residues. Per the germline V gene, CDR1 is LNHDA and CDR2 is SQIVND (reference sequence). The full variable domain, in which reference TRBV19 and TRBJ2-3 provide the parts outside the CDR3, is DGGITQSPKYLFRKEGQNVTLSCEQNLNHDAMYWYRQDPGQGLRLIYYSQIVNDFQKGDIAEGYSVSREKKESFPLTVTSAQKNPTAFYLCASSIGEAYTDTQYFGPGTRLTVL.

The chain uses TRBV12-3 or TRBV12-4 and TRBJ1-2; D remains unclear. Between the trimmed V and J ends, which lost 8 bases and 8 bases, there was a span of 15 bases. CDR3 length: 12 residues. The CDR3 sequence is CASSLRGLGYTF. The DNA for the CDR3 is TGTGCCAGCTCCCTGAGAGGGCTGGGCTACACCTTC.

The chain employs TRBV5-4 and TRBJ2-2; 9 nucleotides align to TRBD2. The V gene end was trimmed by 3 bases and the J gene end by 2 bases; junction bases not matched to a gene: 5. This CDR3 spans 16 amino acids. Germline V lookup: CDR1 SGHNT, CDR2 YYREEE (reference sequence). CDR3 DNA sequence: TGTGCCAGCAGCTCGGGACTAGCCGTAAACACCGGGGAGCTGTTTTTT. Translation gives CASSSGLAVNTGELFF. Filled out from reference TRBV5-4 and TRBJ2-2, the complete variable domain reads ETGVTQSPTHLIKTRGQQVTLRCSSQSGHNTVSWYQQALGQGPQFIFQYYREEENGRGNFPPRFSGLQFPNYSSELNVNALELDDSALYLCASSSGLAVNTGELFFGEGSRLTVL.

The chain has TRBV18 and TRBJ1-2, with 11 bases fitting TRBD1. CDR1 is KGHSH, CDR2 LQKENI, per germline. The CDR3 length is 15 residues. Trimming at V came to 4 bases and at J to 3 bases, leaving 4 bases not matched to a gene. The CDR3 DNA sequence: TGTGCCAGCTCACTCCCGGGACAGGGGGACTATGGCTACACCTTC. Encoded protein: CASSLPGQGDYGYTF. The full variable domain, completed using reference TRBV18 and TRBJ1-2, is NAGVMQNPRHLVRRRGQEARLRCSPMKGHSHVYWYRQLPEEGLKFMVYLQKENIIDESGMPKERFSAEFPKEGPSILRIQQVVRGDSAAYFCASSLPGQGDYGYTFGSGTRLTVV.

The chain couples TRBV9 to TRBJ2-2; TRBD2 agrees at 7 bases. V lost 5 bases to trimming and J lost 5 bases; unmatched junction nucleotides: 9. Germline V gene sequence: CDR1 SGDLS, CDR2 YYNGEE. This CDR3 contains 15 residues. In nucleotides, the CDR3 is TGTGCCAGCAGTGGCGGGGGAGCCCTTACCGGGGAGCTGTTTTTT. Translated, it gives CASSGGGALTGELFF.